The 24 T cell receptor beta chains below all came from one sample that was sequenced in a study of T cell repertoires in cytomegalovirus infection. MiXCR, run by TCRdb on the reads, gives a single entry per CDR3 protein. The sample consists of 150,000 to 200,000 distinct CDR3 sequences, about 15% of them appearing once. What was sequenced was PBMCs. The receptors stem from a human donor in good health (CMV status not recorded). Some clones in this sample may be carry-over from other donors' samples.

V and J are TRBV30 and TRBJ1-4; the D is unclear. Germline lookup yields CDR1 GTSNPN and CDR2 SVGIG (reference sequence). The CDR3 runs to 14 residues. Trimming stripped 1 base from V and 8 bases from J, with 14 bases between. CDR3 residues: CAWSGARRSEKLFF. The CDR3 region has the DNA TGTGCCTGGAGTGGGGCCCGACGGAGCGAAAAACTGTTTTTT.

This rearrangement joins TRBV25-1 to TRBJ1-2; D is ambiguous. There are 14 residues in the CDR3. The V gene lost 2 bases and the J gene lost 8 bases, with 15 bases spanning the gap. In germline, CDR1 is MGHDK, CDR2 SYGVNS. In DNA form, the CDR3 reads TGTGCCAGCAGTGAAAGGGTATTAGGGAGAGGCTACACCTTC. Residues: CASSERVLGRGYTF.

The table lists this clonotype with many counts. The chain has TRBV7-3 and TRBJ2-1; D is possibly TRBD1 (5 bases). Germline-derived CDR1 and CDR2 are SGHTA and FQGTGA. This CDR3 comprises 15 residues. Trimming took off 0 bases at V and 3 bases at J, with 9 bases between the two ends. The CDR3 sequence: CASSLTQVYYNEQFF. The CDR3, as DNA: TGTGCCAGCAGCTTAACACAGGTGTACTACAATGAGCAGTTCTTC.

This clonotype was observed a handful of times. The rearrangement uses TRBV12-3 or TRBV12-4 and TRBJ1-1, with D maybe TRBD1 (6 bases). V was pared by 8 bases and J by 6 bases, with 22 bases between. This CDR3 is 15 amino acids long. The CDR3 reads CASVPHNRGGAEAFF. For the CDR3, the DNA is TGTGCCAGCGTTCCCCATAATAGAGGGGGGGCTGAAGCTTTCTTT.

This clonotype was recorded a few times. This chain joins TRBV10-2 and TRBJ2-7; perhaps TRBD1 as D (5 bases). Germline lookup yields CDR1 WSHSY and CDR2 SAAADI. Trimming took off 3 bases at V and 2 bases at J, with 11 bases between the two ends. This CDR3 region has 14 residues. CDR3 DNA sequence: TGCGCCAGCAGTGAAAGGGGTACAGCCTACGAGCAGTACTTC. As protein: CASSERGTAYEQYF.

The chain has TRBV12-3 or TRBV12-4 and TRBJ2-7; D is possibly TRBD2 (6 bases). V lost 5 bases to trimming and J lost 2 bases, with 16 bases between them. The length of the CDR3 is 15 residues. The CDR3 nucleotides read TGTGCCAGCAGTCGGTCCCAGGGAGGACCCTACGAGCAGTACTTC. Translated: CASSRSQGGPYEQYF.

This clonotype appeared a few times. The CDR3 here is CASSPRTASYGYTF. In nucleotides, the CDR3 is TGTGCCAGCAGCCCCAGGACCGCTTCCTATGGCTACACCTTC. The chain carries TRBV5-8 and TRBJ1-2; D not resolved. Trimming shortened V by 4 bases and J by 4 bases, and 14 bases separated the two germline ends. The CDR3 contains 14 residues. CDR1 SGHTS and CDR2 YDEGEE come from the germline V gene.

This clonotype has more than one count but fewer than ten. The chain links TRBV28 to TRBJ1-2; D is perhaps TRBD1 (6 bases). Trimming stripped 3 bases from V and 7 bases from J, with 15 bases between. This CDR3 has 14 residues. Germline V lookup: CDR1 MDHEN, CDR2 SYDVKM. CDR3 protein: CASSFRDNLFGYTF. CDR3 in DNA: TGTGCCAGCAGTTTCAGGGACAACCTTTTTGGCTACACCTTC.

The table lists this clonotype with a few counts. V gene TRBV2 combines with J gene TRBJ1-1, with D unresolved. The CDR3 totals 12 residues. V gave up 4 bases and J gave up 3 bases, with 6 bases separating them. Germline V gene sequence: CDR1 SNHLY, CDR2 FYNNEI. The chain's CDR3 is CASSAGYTEAFF. The CDR3 DNA reads TGTGCCAGCAGTGCTGGCTACACTGAAGCTTTCTTT.

This sequence joins TRBV20-1 and TRBJ1-5; D call uncertain. CDR1 is DFQATT and CDR2 is SNEGSKA in the germline V gene (reference sequence). V was cut by 0 bases and J by 4 bases, with 13 bases left in between. The CDR3 runs to 15 residues. The chain's CDR3 is CSAREVDGPNQPQHF. The CDR3 nucleotides read TGCAGTGCTAGAGAAGTCGACGGCCCGAATCAGCCCCAGCATTTT.

The genes are TRBV6-8 and TRBJ1-6; D is possibly TRBD1 (5 bases). V was pared by 5 bases and J by 6 bases, with 14 bases between. Germline CDR1 and CDR2: MNHGY and SAAAGT. The CDR3 is 15 amino acids. For the CDR3, the DNA is TGTGCCAGCAGTGCCGGGGCTCTGGCTAATTCACCCCTCCACTTT. Residues: CASSAGALANSPLHF.

This clonotype has at least ten counts. The rearrangement uses TRBV6-2 or TRBV6-3 and TRBJ1-1; no clear D. The V gene lost 1 base and the J gene lost 7 bases, with 10 bases spanning the gap. This CDR3 contains 13 residues. Looked up from germline, CDR1 is MNHEY and CDR2 is SVGEGT. As DNA, the CDR3 is TGTGCCAGCAGTTACTTCGGGGTCATTGAAGCTTTCTTT. Translated, it gives CASSYFGVIEAFF.

This clonotype was detected a few times. The chain has TRBV28 and TRBJ1-1; D is unclear. CDR3 length: 14 residues. Germline lookup yields CDR1 MDHEN and CDR2 SYDVKM. The V end was cut by 7 bases, the J end by 0 bases, with 12 bases between. CDR3 protein: CASTLQALNTEAFF. CDR3 DNA: TGTGCCAGCACCCTGCAGGCCTTGAACACTGAAGCTTTCTTT.

This chain connects TRBV5-8 to TRBJ1-1; 11 nucleotides align to TRBD1. CDR3 length: 15 residues. Germline V gives CDR1 SGHTS, CDR2 YDEGEE. The V segment lost 4 bases and the J segment 5 bases; nucleotides outside the gene matches: 7. The CDR3 here is CASSPWTGGLTEAFF. As DNA, the CDR3 is TGTGCCAGCAGCCCCTGGACAGGGGGCTTGACTGAAGCTTTCTTT. The variable domain in full, completed from reference TRBV5-8 and TRBJ1-1, reads EAGVTQSPTHLIKTRGQQATLRCSPISGHTSVYWYQQALGLGLQFLLWYDEGEERNRGNFPPRFSGRQFPNYSSELNVNALELEDSALYLCASSPWTGGLTEAFFGQGTRLTVV.

This clonotype has ten or more counts. The chain is built from TRBV25-1 and TRBJ1-4; perhaps TRBD1 as D (5 bases). The length of the CDR3 is 17 residues. Deletions cut 3 bases from V and 2 bases from J, with 16 bases between. The germline CDR1 and CDR2 sequences are MGHDK and SYGVNS. CDR3 loop: CASSDSLGGTTNEKLFF. The CDR3 bases are TGTGCCAGCAGTGACTCGCTCGGGGGGACTACTAATGAAAAACTGTTTTTT.

This clonotype has just a few counts. The rearrangement joins TRBV7-3 to TRBJ2-2; perhaps TRBD2 as D (5 bases). V shed 6 bases and J shed 0 bases, with 11 bases lying between them. The CDR3 runs to 15 residues. The V gene's germline CDR1 is SGHTA and CDR2 FQGTGA. The CDR3 loop is CASSTSGTNTGELFF. The CDR3 nucleotides are TGTGCCAGCAGTACCAGCGGAACGAACACCGGGGAGCTGTTTTTT.

This clonotype was observed a handful of times. The chain couples TRBV20-1 to TRBJ2-7, with a weak D call TRBD1 (6 bases). CDR3 length: 15 amino acids. Trimming took 3 bases from V and 1 from J, leaving 16 bases between them. Germline values: CDR1 DFQATT, CDR2 SNEGSKA (reference sequence). CDR3 protein: CSARSSQGFSYEQYF. The CDR3 DNA is TGCAGTGCTAGGAGTTCACAGGGATTTTCCTACGAGCAGTACTTC.

The V call is TRBV13, the J call TRBJ2-2; 13 bases fit TRBD2. The V and J ends lost 5 bases and 5 bases, in that order; junction bases with no gene match: 23. The CDR3 is 22 residues long. Germline assignment: CDR1 PRHDT and CDR2 FYEKMQ (reference sequence). The CDR3 sequence is CASSLLTGRGLAGALGTGELFF. CDR3 sequence (DNA): TGTGCCAGCAGCCTGTTGACAGGGCGAGGACTAGCGGGAGCTTTGGGTACCGGGGAGCTGTTTTTT.

This clonotype was observed many times. The chain is built from TRBV5-4 and TRBJ1-2, with TRBD1 as a possible D gene (5 bases). Germline values: CDR1 SGHNT, CDR2 YYREEE (reference sequence). V was pared by 0 bases and J by 0 bases, with 9 bases between. This CDR3 contains 15 residues. CDR3 bases: TGTGCCAGCAGCTTGGTCACAGGATCTAACTATGGCTACACCTTC. Its translation: CASSLVTGSNYGYTF. Together with reference TRBV5-4 and TRBJ1-2, the CDR3 gives the full variable domain: ETGVTQSPTHLIKTRGQQVTLRCSSQSGHNTVSWYQQALGQGPQFIFQYYREEENGRGNFPPRFSGLQFPNYSSELNVNALELDDSALYLCASSLVTGSNYGYTFGSGTRLTVV.

This clonotype has more than one count but fewer than ten. The CDR3 nucleotides are TGTGCCAGCGGGCCCGGGACAGGGGGAACCGGGGAGCTGTTTTTT. This sequence encodes CASGPGTGGTGELFF. The J gene is TRBJ2-2, the V gene TRBV4-2; 11 nucleotides line up with TRBD1. The CDR3 runs to 15 residues. V lost 8 bases and J lost 5; bases outside the gene matches: 7. Germline CDR1 LGHNA, CDR2 YNFKEQ.

The chain carries TRBV5-6 and TRBJ2-1; D remains unclear. Germline V gives CDR1 SGHDT, CDR2 YYEEEE. This CDR3 comprises 13 residues. Between the trimmed V and J ends, which lost 3 bases and 4 bases, there was a span of 8 bases. CDR3 in amino acids: CASSSAPYNEQFF. The CDR3 DNA follows: TGTGCCAGCAGCTCCGCACCGTACAATGAGCAGTTCTTC. Full variable domain (rest looked up from reference TRBV5-6 and TRBJ2-1): DAGVTQSPTHLIKTRGQQVTLRCSPKSGHDTVSWYQQALGQGPQFIFQYYEEEERQRGNFPDRFSGHQFPNYSSELNVNALLLGDSALYLCASSSAPYNEQFFGPGTRLTVL.

This clonotype was counted ten times or more. V usage is TRBV28 and J usage is TRBJ2-1; D perhaps matches TRBD1 (5 bases). The CDR3 totals 13 residues. CDR1 and CDR2 from the germline V gene are MDHEN and SYDVKM. The germline V and J ends were trimmed by 2 bases and 6 bases, with 8 bases remaining between them. CDR3 sequence: CASSLGQGNEQFF. The CDR3 nucleotides are TGTGCCAGCAGTTTAGGGCAGGGCAATGAGCAGTTCTTC. Variable domain in full (rest from reference TRBV28 and TRBJ2-1): DVKVTQSSRYLVKRTGEKVFLECVQDMDHENMFWYRQDPGLGLRLIYFSYDVKMKEKGDIPEGYSVSREKKERFSLILESASTNQTSMYLCASSLGQGNEQFFGPGTRLTVL.

There are many counts of this clonotype. The rearrangement uses TRBV7-9 and TRBJ2-1; a weak D match, TRBD2 (5 bases). The CDR3 loop spans 14 amino acids. CDR1 SEHNR and CDR2 FQNEAQ come from the germline V gene (reference sequence). V was cut by 1 base and J by 8 bases, with 12 bases left in between. In nucleotides, the CDR3 is TGTGCCAGCAGCTTAGGAGGGAATAGGGATGAGCAGTTCTTC. This codes for CASSLGGNRDEQFF.

The chain links TRBV29-1 to TRBJ2-2, with D possibly matching TRBD1 (7 bases). Between the trimmed V and J ends, which lost 3 bases and 2 bases, there was a span of 13 bases. From germline, CDR1 is SQVTM and CDR2 ANQGSEA. The CDR3 is 15 amino acids. Here the CDR3 DNA reads TGCAGCGTTGACGCAGGAGGGGGCAACACCGGGGAGCTGTTTTTT. Its translation: CSVDAGGGNTGELFF.